Listed below are T cell receptor beta chains from one sample, sequenced in a study of blood T cell repertoires in COVID-19. Data came from immunoSEQ multiplex PCR; TCRdb stores just in-frame clones and leaves some out. The sample records tens of thousands of clones, roughly 85% being singletons. The sample was peripheral blood. Receptors originate from a woman older than 75 with acute or convalescent COVID-19. Both conserved end residues are part of each CDR3. The order of the fields is clone size, J gene, D gene, V gene, CDR3 protein, CDR3 DNA. The D gene is left open where the match is weak. Clone size, where shown, is once, few, many, or a class for clones that have expanded.

clone_size: .; j_call: TRBJ1-2; d_call: TRBD1; v_call: TRBV10-3; cdr3_aa: CAISEAGGNYGYTF; cdr3_nt: TGTGCCATCAGTGAGGCAGGGGGCAACTATGGCTACACCTTC
clone_size: .; j_call: TRBJ2-6; d_call: .; v_call: TRBV4-2; cdr3_aa: CASSQDGSRSGANVLTF; cdr3_nt: TGTGCCAGCAGCCAAGATGGTAGCCGCTCTGGGGCCAACGTCCTGACTTTC
clone_size: .; j_call: TRBJ1-1; d_call: TRBD1; v_call: TRBV3-1/TRBV3-2; cdr3_aa: CASSQDGRTGYTEAFF; cdr3_nt: TGTGCCAGCAGCCAAGATGGAAGGACAGGGTACACTGAAGCTTTCTTT
clone_size: .; j_call: TRBJ2-2; d_call: .; v_call: TRBV4-2; cdr3_aa: CASSQAGAGTGELFF; cdr3_nt: TGTGCCAGCAGCCAAGCGGGAGCGGGCACCGGGGAGCTGTTTTTT
clone_size: .; j_call: TRBJ2-5; d_call: .; v_call: TRBV10-2; cdr3_aa: CASSSAGETQYF; cdr3_nt: TGCGCCAGCAGTTCAGCGGGAGAGACCCAGTACTTC
clone_size: .; j_call: TRBJ2-1; d_call: TRBD2; v_call: TRBV2; cdr3_aa: CASSASLAGGLSEQFF; cdr3_nt: TGTGCCAGCAGTGCTTCCTTAGCGGGGGGGCTAAGTGAGCAGTTCTTC
clone_size: few; j_call: TRBJ2-2; d_call: .; v_call: TRBV9; cdr3_aa: CASSGGTSNTGELFF; cdr3_nt: TGTGCCAGCAGCGGGGGGACTTCGAACACCGGGGAGCTGTTTTTT
clone_size: .; j_call: TRBJ2-5; d_call: .; v_call: TRBV5-4; cdr3_aa: CASSLGLQETQYF; cdr3_nt: TGTGCCAGCAGCTTAGGACTCCAAGAGACCCAGTACTTC
clone_size: .; j_call: TRBJ2-5; d_call: TRBD1; v_call: TRBV29-1; cdr3_aa: CSAVDRGYQETQYF; cdr3_nt: TGCAGCGCCGTCGACAGGGGGTACCAAGAGACCCAGTACTTC
clone_size: .; j_call: TRBJ1-1; d_call: .; v_call: TRBV3-1/TRBV3-2; cdr3_aa: CASSQAVFAEAFF; cdr3_nt: TGTGCCAGCAGCCAAGCCGTTTTCGCTGAAGCTTTCTTT
clone_size: few; j_call: TRBJ1-5; d_call: .; v_call: TRBV15; cdr3_aa: CATSRSTNQPQHF; cdr3_nt: TGTGCCACCAGCAGATCAACTAATCAGCCCCAGCATTTT
clone_size: .; j_call: TRBJ1-2; d_call: TRBD1; v_call: TRBV28; cdr3_aa: CASSGQGAMNYGYTF; cdr3_nt: TGTGCCAGCAGTGGACAGGGGGCAATGAATTATGGCTACACCTTC
clone_size: .; j_call: TRBJ1-5; d_call: TRBD1; v_call: TRBV9; cdr3_aa: CASSASGGDQPQHF; cdr3_nt: TGTGCCAGCAGCGCATCAGGGGGCGATCAGCCCCAGCATTTT
clone_size: .; j_call: TRBJ2-7; d_call: TRBD2; v_call: TRBV18; cdr3_aa: CASSPGGGPTSYEQYF; cdr3_nt: TGTGCCAGCTCACCAGGCGGGGGGCCCACGTCCTACGAGCAGTACTTC
clone_size: .; j_call: TRBJ1-2; d_call: .; v_call: TRBV20-1; cdr3_aa: CSASKQAGGYTF; cdr3_nt: TGCAGTGCTAGTAAGCAGGCGGGTGGCTACACCTTC
clone_size: .; j_call: TRBJ2-1; d_call: TRBD2; v_call: TRBV5-4; cdr3_aa: CASSFPQAGGYHNEQFF; cdr3_nt: TGTGCCAGCAGCTTTCCCCAAGCGGGGGGGTACCACAATGAGCAGTTCTTC
clone_size: once; j_call: TRBJ2-7; d_call: TRBD2; v_call: TRBV5-1; cdr3_aa: CASSPAVAGGPFSREQYF; cdr3_nt: TGCGCCAGCAGCCCCGCGGTAGCGGGAGGGCCCTTCTCACGCGAGCAGTACTTC
clone_size: .; j_call: TRBJ1-4; d_call: TRBD1; v_call: TRBV7-2; cdr3_aa: CASGRDREKLFF; cdr3_nt: TGTGCCAGCGGCAGGGACAGGGAAAAACTGTTTTTT